Below are 3 T cell receptor beta chains sequenced from a single sample in a study of blood T cell repertoires in COVID-19. Method: immunoSEQ multiplex PCR; TCRdb's copy keeps in-frame clones and lacks some. The table shows just over 250,000 clones, with about nine tenths occurring only once. The sample consisted of peripheral blood. These receptors were taken from a man between 60 and 75 years old who had recovered from COVID-19.

This clone appeared once. This CDR3 reads CASSPLRGQETQYF. CDR3 coding DNA: TGTGCCAGCAGCCCCCTGCGGGGCCAAGAGACCCAGTACTTC. V gene TRBV2 combines with J gene TRBJ2-5, with a possible D match to TRBD2 (6 bases). The V end lost 6 bases, the J end lost 1 base, and 12 bases lay between the germline ends. Per germline, CDR1 SNHLY and CDR2 FYNNEI. This CDR3 spans 14 amino acids.

J is TRBJ1-6 and V is TRBV5-8; D unresolved. The CDR3 runs to 17 residues. The ends were cut back, 1 base at V and 9 bases at J, with 20 bases in the middle. Germline CDR1 is SGHTS and CDR2 is YDEGEE. For the CDR3, the DNA is TGTGCCAGCAGCTTGTTCGACCGGAGTATACGAGTTTCACCCCTCCACTTT. Amino acid sequence: CASSLFDRSIRVSPLHF. The full variable domain, its missing parts supplied by reference TRBV5-8 and TRBJ1-6, is EAGVTQSPTHLIKTRGQQATLRCSPISGHTSVYWYQQALGLGLQFLLWYDEGEERNRGNFPPRFSGRQFPNYSSELNVNALELEDSALYLCASSLFDRSIRVSPLHFGNGTRLTVT.

As regards this clone: At one end, the junction sequence differs from germline, possibly due to a read error. This rearrangement joins TRBV6-2 or TRBV6-3 to TRBJ1-1; no reliable D call. This CDR3 region has 12 residues. Germline V gene lookup returns CDR1 MNHEY and CDR2 SVGEGT. The DNA of the CDR3 is TGTGCCAGCAGTTACTCGATTGCTGAGGCTTTCTTT. Translation: CASSYSIAEAFF.